This is a list of T cell receptor beta chains from one sample in a study of shared clonotypes between healthy human individuals. Sequencing was performed with immunoSEQ multiplex PCR; in TCRdb, only in-frame clones are kept and a portion is missing. The sample includes over 2 million clones, roughly 92% of them seen just once. The sequencing sample was made of naive CD4+ T cells from PBMCs. The receptors stem from a man aged 18 to 29 in good health. Some clones in this sample may be carry-over from other donors' samples. Both conserved end residues are part of each CDR3. A D gene is named only where the DNA matches it firmly. Not all rows give a size; the values are once, few, many and, for expanded clones, a class.

TRBV6-5,-,TRBJ2-6,-,CASRDSGANVLTF,TGTGCCAGCAGGGACTCTGGGGCCAACGTCCTGACTTTC
TRBV7-8,-,TRBJ2-5,-,CASSLDDGETQYF,TGTGCCAGCAGCTTAGATGATGGAGAGACCCAGTACTTC
TRBV28,-,TRBJ1-2,TRBD1,CASSPTQGQGPYGYTF,TGTGCCAGCAGCCCGACCCAGGGACAGGGTCCATATGGCTACACCTTC
TRBV4-2,-,TRBJ2-1,-,CASSQDLRQTRGNEQFF,TGTGCCAGCAGCCAAGATCTTCGGCAAACGCGGGGTAATGAGCAGTTCTTC
TRBV9,-,TRBJ2-7,TRBD1,CASSAQGQGYEQYF,TGTGCCAGCAGCGCCCAGGGACAGGGCTACGAGCAGTACTTC
TRBV7-2,-,TRBJ2-3,-,CASSPGTSTDTQYF,TGTGCCAGCAGCCCCGGGACTAGCACAGATACGCAGTATTTT
TRBV6-1,once,TRBJ2-7,-,CASSEVEGSTNDYEQYF,TGTGCCAGCAGTGAAGTAGAGGGGAGCACAAACGACTACGAGCAGTACTTC
TRBV9,-,TRBJ2-7,-,CASSGLGSSYEQYF,TGTGCCAGCAGCGGACTGGGTAGCTCCTACGAGCAGTACTTC
TRBV5-1,-,TRBJ2-7,-,CASSDGYEQYF,TGCGCCAGCAGCGATGGCTACGAGCAGTACTTC
TRBV30,-,TRBJ2-3,TRBD1,CAWGDRGLGDTQYF,TGTGCCTGGGGGGACAGGGGCCTAGGGGATACGCAGTATTTT
TRBV5-6,-,TRBJ2-2,-,CASSQIQGTNAEVLFF,TGTGCCAGCAGTCAAATACAGGGGACTAACGCCGAAGTGCTGTTTTTT
TRBV28,-,TRBJ2-3,TRBD2,CASMSLAGGSDTQYF,TGTGCCAGCATGTCGCTAGCGGGAGGTTCAGATACGCAGTATTTT
TRBV9,-,TRBJ2-1,TRBD2,CASMGTTTEQFF,TGTGCCAGCATGGGGACTACAACTGAGCAGTTCTTC
TRBV5-1,-,TRBJ1-3,TRBD1,CASSWTGDSGNTIYF,TGCGCCAGCAGTTGGACAGGAGACTCTGGAAACACCATATATTTT
TRBV5-4,-,TRBJ1-1,-,CASSLPDSTQGAFF,TGTGCCAGCAGCCTCCCCGACAGCACACAGGGAGCTTTCTTT
TRBV2,-,TRBJ2-3,-,CASRASTDTQYF,TGTGCCAGCAGGGCAAGCACAGATACGCAGTATTTT
TRBV7-2,once,TRBJ2-1,-,CASTDYGGSLPPFF,TGTGCCAGCACCGACTACGGTGGGAGCCTCCCCCCGTTCTTC
TRBV5-1,-,TRBJ2-2,-,CASSLAETGELFF,TGCGCCAGCAGCTTGGCGGAAACCGGGGAGCTGTTTTTT
TRBV5-5,-,TRBJ2-4,-,CASSLLGTRGFQYF,TGTGCCAGCAGCCTCCTCGGGACGCGAGGTTTTCAGTACTTC
TRBV9,-,TRBJ1-1,-,CASSLQGTEAFF,TGTGCCAGCAGCCTTCAAGGCACTGAAGCTTTCTTT
TRBV7-2,-,TRBJ2-3,-,CASSSWTDNTDTQYF,TGTGCCAGCAGCTCGTGGACAGACAACACAGATACGCAGTATTTT
TRBV6-5,-,TRBJ2-7,-,CASSYGWDPYEQYF,TGTGCCAGCAGTTACGGATGGGATCCCTACGAGCAGTACTTC
TRBV7-2,-,TRBJ2-1,-,CASLWWNEQFF,TGTGCCAGTCTCTGGTGGAATGAGCAGTTCTTC
TRBV5-1,-,TRBJ2-2,TRBD1,CASTPRQGGLGELFF,TGCGCCAGCACCCCGAGACAGGGTGGATTGGGGGAGCTGTTTTTT
TRBV9,-,TRBJ2-1,TRBD2,CASSVSTSGSLNEQFF,TGTGCCAGCAGCGTCTCCACTAGCGGGAGTTTGAATGAGCAGTTCTTC
TRBV29-1,-,TRBJ2-7,-,CSVGAQGNEQYF,TGCAGCGTTGGCGCTCAGGGGAACGAGCAGTACTTC
TRBV4-2,-,TRBJ1-2,-,CASSSPVRGRYRYGYTF,TGTGCCAGCAGCTCCCCAGTGCGGGGCCGTTACCGCTATGGCTACACCTTC
TRBV28,-,TRBJ2-7,-,CASSLNGPRGEPYEQYF,TGTGCCAGCAGTTTAAATGGGCCGAGGGGCGAGCCCTACGAGCAGTACTTC
TRBV7-6,-,TRBJ2-3,-,CASSKGAGREIADTQYF,TGTGCCAGCAGCAAGGGGGCGGGGCGGGAGATCGCAGATACGCAGTATTTT
TRBV4-3,-,TRBJ2-7,-,CASSQDGGNEQYF,TGCGCCAGCAGCCAAGACGGTGGAAACGAGCAGTACTTC